Below, 25 T cell receptor beta chains from the same sample are listed, as sequenced in a study of T-cell memory formation after mild COVID-19. TCRdb reprocessed the 5' RACE reads via MiXCR and lists one record per CDR3 protein. The sample holds some 69,000 distinct CDR3 sequences, 16% seen once. Sequenced: PBMCs or a T cell subset sorted from them (not recorded which). Receptors originate from an adult woman who had mild COVID-19 (a few samples of this study predate the infection). Cell type and time point are not known.

The V and J genes are TRBV4-3 and TRBJ2-3; the match to TRBD2 covers 7 bases. Unmatched junction bases numbered 6, after V lost 1 base and J lost 2 bases. The germline gives CDR1 LGHNA, CDR2 YSLEER. CDR3 length: 16 amino acids. In nucleotides, the CDR3 is TGCGCCAGCAGCCAAGGCAGGGAGGGTCTCACAGATACGCAGTATTTT. It encodes CASSQGREGLTDTQYF.

In its sample, this clonotype was seen a few times. The chain has TRBV3-1 and TRBJ2-1; 11 nucleotides match TRBD2. J gave up 7 bases and V 4 bases, and 12 bases lay outside the gene matches. Germline V lookup: CDR1 LGHDT, CDR2 YNNKEL (reference sequence). The CDR3 is made up of 17 amino acids. The CDR3 DNA follows: TGTGCCAGCAGCCGGCCTAGCGGGGGGAAGGTTGGGAATGAGCAGTTCTTC. It is translated as CASSRPSGGKVGNEQFF.

As DNA, the CDR3 is TGCGCCAGCAGCCAAGTAGTCCCGACAGGAGTCACCGGGGAGCTGTTTTTT. It encodes CASSQVVPTGVTGELFF. The chain uses TRBV4-3 and TRBJ2-2, with D possibly TRBD1 on 6 matching bases. The V end was cut by 1 base, the J end by 4 bases, with 16 bases between. The CDR3 is 17 amino acids. Germline CDR1 is LGHNA and CDR2 is YSLEER.

This clonotype was observed a handful of times. This sequence joins TRBV9 and TRBJ2-5; D not resolved. CDR3 size: 15 residues. V shed 0 bases and J shed 1 base, with 10 bases lying between them. In germline, CDR1 is SGDLS, CDR2 YYNGEE. CDR3 sequence: CASSVGLVIQETQYF. The CDR3 region has the DNA TGTGCCAGCAGCGTAGGACTGGTCATCCAAGAGACCCAGTACTTC.

J is TRBJ2-2 and V is TRBV20-1; 10 nucleotides line up with TRBD1. The CDR3 has 16 residues. CDR1 is DFQATT and CDR2 is SNEGSKA in the germline V gene (reference sequence). After removal of 2 bases from V and 3 bases from J, the junction contained 6 bases not matched to a gene. The chain's CDR3 is CSARPPGQGYTGELFF. In DNA form, the CDR3 reads TGCAGTGCTAGACCACCGGGACAGGGGTACACCGGGGAGCTGTTTTTT.

This clonotype was counted ten times or more. V is TRBV29-1 and J is TRBJ2-5; D might be TRBD1 or TRBD2, each matching 5 bases. The germline gives CDR1 SQVTM, CDR2 ANQGSEA. The V and J ends lost 4 bases and 3 bases respectively, with 15 bases between them. The CDR3 covers 14 residues. DNA of the CDR3: TGCAGCGTTGCGGGGCCTGGATGGGAAGAGACCCAGTACTTC. Its protein is CSVAGPGWEETQYF.

This rearrangement joins TRBV4-3 to TRBJ1-2; the D is unclear. The CDR3 covers 15 residues. V gave up 0 bases and J gave up 0 bases, with 8 bases separating them. Germline V gene sequence: CDR1 LGHNA, CDR2 YSLEER. The CDR3 DNA reads TGCGCCAGCAGCCAAGAGGAAAGGTCTAACTATGGCTACACCTTC. Residues: CASSQEERSNYGYTF.

A few counts support this clonotype. The gene calls are TRBV9 and TRBJ2-1, with a tentative D call TRBD2 (6 bases). The germline V gene encodes CDR1 SGDLS and CDR2 YYNGEE. The V and J ends lost 3 bases and 8 bases respectively, with 18 bases between them. The CDR3 loop spans 15 amino acids. CDR3 nucleotide sequence: TGTGCCAGCAGCGCCGGCGGAGGGACCTCTTATGAGCAGTTCTTC. This gives the protein CASSAGGGTSYEQFF.

This clonotype was seen at least ten times. V is TRBV5-1 and J is TRBJ1-5; maybe TRBD1 (6 bases). This CDR3 comprises 15 residues. Germline CDR1 reads SGHRS; CDR2 reads YFSETQ. Trimming shortened V by 0 bases and J by 3 bases, and 10 bases separated the two germline ends. CDR3 sequence: CASSLASGVNQPQHF. CDR3 nucleotide sequence: TGCGCCAGCAGCTTGGCCTCAGGGGTCAATCAGCCCCAGCATTTT.

J is TRBJ2-7 and V is TRBV9; TRBD1 is a possible D gene (5 bases). Germline CDR1 is SGDLS and CDR2 is YYNGEE. The ends were cut back, 0 bases at V and 2 bases at J, with 9 bases in the middle. This CDR3 is built from 14 residues. The CDR3 region is CASSVVDSPYEQYF. The CDR3 DNA is TGTGCCAGCAGCGTAGTAGACAGCCCCTACGAGCAGTACTTC.

A few counts support this clonotype. The rearrangement joins TRBV15 to TRBJ2-5, with TRBD2 identical over 7 bases. Trimming at V came to 5 bases and at J to 1 base, leaving 10 bases not matched to a gene. CDR1 and CDR2 from the germline V gene are LNHNV and YYDKDF (reference sequence). There are 16 residues in the CDR3. This CDR3 reads CATSLTSARGQETQYF. Written as DNA, the CDR3 is TGTGCCACCAGCCTCACTAGCGCTCGTGGCCAAGAGACCCAGTACTTC.

The sample holds a few counts of this clonotype. CDR3: CASSPSGGQGASPLHF. The CDR3, as DNA: TGTGCCAGCAGCCCGTCGGGTGGCCAGGGGGCATCACCCCTCCACTTT. The V call is TRBV4-2, the J call TRBJ1-6, with 8 bases identical to TRBD1. Germline V lookup: CDR1 LGHNA, CDR2 YNFKEQ. V gave up 4 bases and J gave up 10 bases; unmatched junction bases: 12. The CDR3 consists of 16 residues.

CDR3 DNA: TGTGCCAGCAGCGTAGAAGGGACAGGGTATGAGACCCAGTACTTC. Translating gives CASSVEGTGYETQYF. This chain links TRBV9 with TRBJ2-5, with 9 bases matching TRBD1. The CDR3 is 15 amino acids. V was pared by 0 bases and J by 5 bases, with 5 bases of the junction left unmatched. CDR1 SGDLS and CDR2 YYNGEE come from the germline V gene. The complete variable domain, with remaining parts taken from reference TRBV9 and TRBJ2-5, reads DSGVTQTPKHLITATGQRVTLRCSPRSGDLSVYWYQQSLDQGLQFLIQYYNGEERAKGNILERFSAQQFPDLHSELNLSSLELGDSALYFCASSVEGTGYETQYFGPGTRLLVL.

This clonotype has at least ten counts. V is TRBV7-9 and J is TRBJ2-7; D ambiguous. V lost 2 bases and J lost 5, with 7 bases in between. In germline, CDR1 is SEHNR, CDR2 FQNEAQ (reference sequence). The CDR3 runs 12 residues. The CDR3 nucleotides read TGTGCCAGCAGCTTACTATGGGACGAGCAGTACTTC. Protein sequence: CASSLLWDEQYF.

This clonotype was picked up a small number of times. This chain connects TRBV6-4 to TRBJ2-1, with 10 bases aligning to TRBD1. This CDR3 has 15 residues. Germline assignment: CDR1 MRHNA and CDR2 SNTAGT. V shed 5 bases and J 8 bases; nucleotides not matched to a gene: 9. CDR3 region: CASSPGTGDWDEQFF. DNA of the CDR3: TGTGCCAGCAGTCCGGGGACAGGGGATTGGGATGAGCAGTTCTTC.

This clonotype was observed once. The chain carries TRBV5-1 and TRBJ2-3; D may correspond to TRBD1 or TRBD2 (5 bases each). The CDR3 length is 16 residues. V was pared by 4 bases and J by 4 bases, with 19 bases between. The V gene's germline CDR1 is SGHRS and CDR2 YFSETQ. In DNA form, the CDR3 reads TGCGCCAGCAGCAGAACGGGCCCCGGGGCGGCAGATACGCAGTATTTT. Translated, it gives CASSRTGPGAADTQYF.

This clonotype was seen a handful of times. The chain has TRBV4-1 and TRBJ2-7, with D perhaps matching TRBD1 (6 bases). V gave up 0 bases and J gave up 3 bases, with 9 bases separating them. The CDR3 contains 14 residues. Germline-derived CDR1 and CDR2 are MGHRA and YSYEKL. The CDR3 is CASSQDPDSYEQYF. DNA of the CDR3: TGCGCCAGCAGCCAAGATCCGGACAGCTACGAGCAGTACTTC.

The genes are TRBV6-5 and TRBJ1-3; maybe TRBD1 (6 bases). V lost 0 bases, J lost 4 bases, and 13 bases lay in between. CDR1 is MNHEY and CDR2 is SVGAGI in the germline V gene. This CDR3 has 16 amino acids. The CDR3 coding sequence is TGTGCCAGCAGTTACTCGCACAGGGTGAAAGGAAACACCATATATTTT. Amino acids: CASSYSHRVKGNTIYF.

V gene TRBV5-6 combines with J gene TRBJ2-5; 13 nucleotides agree with TRBD2. Germline CDR1 reads SGHDT; CDR2 reads YYEEEE. This CDR3 spans 16 amino acids. The ends lost 4 bases at V and 2 bases at J; junction bases unmatched: 5. CDR3: CASSPGLAGKQETQYF. The CDR3 bases are TGTGCCAGCAGCCCGGGACTAGCGGGGAAGCAAGAGACCCAGTACTTC.

Ten or more counts support this clonotype. The chain couples TRBV7-8 to TRBJ2-1, with 7 bases lining up with TRBD2. The CDR3 sequence is 14 residues long. The V gene end was trimmed by 7 bases and the J gene end by 3 bases; junction bases not matched to a gene: 6. Germline CDR1 reads SGHVS; CDR2 reads FQNEAQ. The CDR3 DNA reads as TGTGCCAGCACCGGTGGGGGGGGCTACAATGAGCAGTTCTTC. Translating it yields CASTGGGGYNEQFF.

This clonotype showed up just a few times. The chain couples TRBV4-3 to TRBJ2-7; 10 bases match TRBD2. Trimming cost V 1 base and J 6 bases; bases outside gene matches: 6. The CDR3 length is 15 residues. In germline, CDR1 is LGHNA, CDR2 YSLEER. The CDR3 coding sequence is TGCGCCAGCAGCCAAGGGCGAAGCGGGAGGGGCGAGCAGTACTTC. Translation gives CASSQGRSGRGEQYF.

The V and J genes are TRBV19 and TRBJ1-1; the match to TRBD1 covers 8 bases. Germline V gives CDR1 LNHDA, CDR2 SQIVND (reference sequence). The CDR3 is 14 amino acids. The V and J ends lost 2 bases and 3 bases, in that order; junction bases with no gene match: 2. The CDR3 sequence: CASSIQGADTEAFF. DNA for the CDR3: TGTGCCAGTAGTATACAGGGGGCGGACACTGAAGCTTTCTTT.

The chain couples TRBV27 to TRBJ2-7; 9 bases are shared with TRBD1. The CDR3 is 12 residues long. V shed 5 bases and J 6 bases; nucleotides not matched to a gene: 2. The germline CDR1 and CDR2 sequences are MNHEY and SMNVEV (reference sequence). In DNA, the CDR3 is TGTGCCAGCAGTCTGGACAGGGGCGAGCAGTACTTC. Translation: CASSLDRGEQYF.

This clonotype was counted a few times. The chain recombines TRBV7-6 with TRBJ1-1; TRBD1 matches at 7 bases. V lost 5 bases and J lost 0; bases outside the gene matches: 9. The CDR3 is 16 amino acids. Germline V CDR1 and CDR2: SGHVS, FNYEAQ. The CDR3 DNA follows: TGTGCCAGCAGCCAGGGGGTAGGCGGTCTGAACACTGAAGCTTTCTTT. This translates into CASSQGVGGLNTEAFF. The entire variable domain, with the rest obtained from reference TRBV7-6 and TRBJ1-1, is as follows: GAGVSQSPRYKVTKRGQDVALRCDPISGHVSLYWYRQALGQGPEFLTYFNYEAQQDKSGLPNDRFSAERPEGSISTLTIQRTEQRDSAMYRCASSQGVGGLNTEAFFGQGTRLTVV.

The V call is TRBV2, the J call TRBJ2-4, with 7 bases aligning to TRBD1. The V segment lost 8 bases and the J segment 0 bases; nucleotides outside the gene matches: 7. Looked up from germline, CDR1 is SNHLY and CDR2 is FYNNEI. There are 15 residues in the CDR3. The CDR3 reads CASCGGTVAKNIQYF. DNA for the CDR3: TGTGCCAGCTGTGGTGGGACAGTAGCCAAAAACATTCAGTACTTC.